What follows describes a single TCR beta chain. The library targeted TCRbeta and was prepared with unique molecular identifiers. TCRdb used MiXCR to reprocess the PCR reads, holding one entry per CDR3 protein. The repertoire holds about 610,000 distinct CDR3 sequences, with about 11% as singletons. The entry originates in a study of T-cell reconstitution after alpha-beta-depleted transplantation in children. This CDR3 is 14 amino acids long. Trimming removed 1 base from V and 3 bases from J, with 10 bases in between. The germline CDR1 and CDR2 sequences are SGHAT and FQNNGV. The chain carries TRBV11-2 and TRBJ2-7; tentatively, D is TRBD1 or TRBD2 (5 bases each). The receptor comes from a human donor who donated a stem cell graft to a child with acute myeloid leukemia. Sample: PBMCs from the stem cell graft donor, taken from the stem cell graft. Here the CDR3 DNA reads TGTGCCAGCAGCTTAGGGGACGGAGTCTACGAGCAGTACTTC. Translated, it gives CASSLGDGVYEQYF. Filled out from reference TRBV11-2 and TRBJ2-7, the complete variable domain reads EAGVAQSPRYKIIEKRQSVAFWCNPISGHATLYWYQQILGQGPKLLIQFQNNGVVDDSQLPKDRFSAERLKGVDSTLKIQPAKLEDSAVYLCASSLGDGVYEQYFGPGTRLTVT.